Many counts were recorded for the clone carrying this T cell receptor beta chain. The data were taken from a study of neurological immune-mediated disorders. This CDR3 region has 12 residues. Trimming left V 5 bases short and J 11 bases short, with 10 bases between. It was by 5'RACE with 10-nucleotide random UMIs that the cDNA was made. Using its own MiXCR run on the 5' RACE reads, TCRdb lists one record per CDR3 protein. The data hold about 66,000 distinct CDR3 sequences, with roughly 4.8% observed a single time. Sequencing was performed on PBMCs. This TCR was recovered from a man aged 25 to 40 with multiple sclerosis. V usage is TRBV12-3 or TRBV12-4 and J usage is TRBJ1-6; D ambiguous. The CDR3 DNA follows: TGTGCCAGCAGTCCCGAACCCACACCCCTCCACTTT. Amino acids: CASSPEPTPLHF.